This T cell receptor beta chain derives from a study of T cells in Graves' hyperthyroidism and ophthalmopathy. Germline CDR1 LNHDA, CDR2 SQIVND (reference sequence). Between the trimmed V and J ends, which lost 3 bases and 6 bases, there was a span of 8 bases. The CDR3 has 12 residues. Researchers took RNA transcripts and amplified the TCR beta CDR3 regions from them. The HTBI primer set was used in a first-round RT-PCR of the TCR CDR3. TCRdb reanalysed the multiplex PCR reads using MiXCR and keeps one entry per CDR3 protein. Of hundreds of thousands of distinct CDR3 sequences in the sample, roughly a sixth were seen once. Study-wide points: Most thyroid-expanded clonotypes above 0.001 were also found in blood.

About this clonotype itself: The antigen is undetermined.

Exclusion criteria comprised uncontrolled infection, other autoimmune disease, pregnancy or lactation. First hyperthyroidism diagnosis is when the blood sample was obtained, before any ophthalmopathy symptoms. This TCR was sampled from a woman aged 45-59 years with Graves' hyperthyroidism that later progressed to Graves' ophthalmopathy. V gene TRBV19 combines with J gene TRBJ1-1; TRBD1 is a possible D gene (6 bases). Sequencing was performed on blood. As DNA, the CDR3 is TGTGCCAGTAGTATGAGGGGGGCTGAAGCTTTCTTT. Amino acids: CASSMRGAEAFF.